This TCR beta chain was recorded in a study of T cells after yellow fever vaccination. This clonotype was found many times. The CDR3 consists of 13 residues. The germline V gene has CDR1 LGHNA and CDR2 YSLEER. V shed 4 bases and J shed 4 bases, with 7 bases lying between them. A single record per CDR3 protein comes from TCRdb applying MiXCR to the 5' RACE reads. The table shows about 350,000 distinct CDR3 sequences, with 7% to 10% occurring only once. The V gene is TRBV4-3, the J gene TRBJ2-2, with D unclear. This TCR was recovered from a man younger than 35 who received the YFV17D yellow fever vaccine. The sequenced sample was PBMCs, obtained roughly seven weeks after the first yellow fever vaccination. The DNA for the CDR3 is TGCGCCAGCAGCCGGACCATCACCGGGGAGCTGTTTTTT. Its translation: CASSRTITGELFF.